These 21 T cell receptor beta chains were sequenced from one sample in a study of post-analysis software for immune sequencing data. No antigen is known for these receptors. The study's findings and limits: TRBV5-6, TRBV5-1 and TRBV20-1 were among about 5 TRBV segments more frequent in patients than controls.

Prepared TCR beta cDNA libraries contained unique molecular identifiers. TCRdb processed the PCR reads anew with MiXCR; each CDR3 protein has one entry. In the table there are approximately 730,000 distinct CDR3 sequences, 40% to 55% of which are singletons. Material for sequencing was blood. The source of these receptors is a girl between 10 and 17 years old with multiple sclerosis.

This rearrangement joins TRBV29-1 to TRBJ2-3; D might be TRBD2 (5 bases). This CDR3 has 13 amino acids. CDR1 SQVTM and CDR2 ANQGSEA come from the germline V gene. V lost 4 bases and J 0 bases, leaving 8 bases between the germline ends. DNA for the CDR3: TGCAGCGTTGGCGGCGGGAGCACAGATACGCAGTATTTT. Translated: CSVGGGSTDTQYF.

The DNA of the CDR3 is TGTGCCAGCAGTCTCTCAAACACAAGGGACGCTTTCTTT. As protein: CASSLSNTRDAFF. V gene TRBV27 combines with J gene TRBJ1-1; D is possibly TRBD1 (5 bases). Deletions cut 5 bases from V and 11 bases from J, with 18 bases between. The CDR3 covers 13 residues. Germline CDR1 is MNHEY and CDR2 is SMNVEV (reference sequence).

The V call is TRBV11-3, the J call TRBJ2-1, with D possibly TRBD2 on 6 matching bases. This CDR3 is 15 amino acids long. Trimming stripped 5 bases from V and 6 bases from J, with 17 bases between. Per germline, CDR1 SGHNT and CDR2 YENEEA. The CDR3 reads CASSQTSREINEQFF. CDR3 bases: TGTGCCAGCAGCCAAACTAGCAGGGAGATCAATGAGCAGTTCTTC.

The rearrangement links TRBV6-5 to TRBJ2-6; the D is unclear. Germline V CDR1 and CDR2: MNHEY, SVGAGI. The CDR3 loop spans 12 amino acids. CDR3 bases: TGTGCTACCGTATCTGGGGCCAACGTCCTGACTTTC. Translating it yields CATVSGANVLTF.

CDR3 in amino acids: CSATQAGGSYNEQFF. The CDR3 DNA reads TGCAGTGCTACTCAAGCGGGAGGGTCCTACAATGAGCAGTTCTTC. The chain uses TRBV20-1 and TRBJ2-1; TRBD2 agrees at 10 bases. Germline V gene sequence: CDR1 DFQATT, CDR2 SNEGSKA (reference sequence). The CDR3 length is 15 residues. V dropped 4 bases and J dropped 1; count of bases not matched to a gene: 4.

The CDR3 DNA is TGCAGTGCTAGGGCCCCAGGGGGGCGTAACACTGAAGCTTTCTTT. As protein: CSARAPGGRNTEAFF. The chain employs TRBV20-1 and TRBJ1-1; the match to TRBD1 covers 7 bases. CDR3 length: 15 residues. The J segment lost 2 bases and the V segment lost 3 bases, leaving 9 bases of the junction unmatched. The germline V gene has CDR1 DFQATT and CDR2 SNEGSKA (reference sequence).

This clonotype has a single count. The chain employs TRBV24-1 and TRBJ2-5, with 9 bases aligning to TRBD2. Germline values: CDR1 KGHDR, CDR2 SFDVKD. Trimming cost V 0 bases and J 1 base; bases outside gene matches: 2. The CDR3 extends over 16 amino acids. The CDR3 reads CATSDLASGAQETQYF. The CDR3 DNA reads as TGTGCCACCAGTGATTTGGCTAGCGGGGCCCAAGAGACCCAGTACTTC.

The chain is built from TRBV7-2 and TRBJ2-5; D is tentatively TRBD1 or TRBD2 (5 bases each). The closer fit of TRBJ2-7 to the DNA end suggests the J call may be wrong. The CDR3 contains 13 residues. Germline V gene lookup returns CDR1 SGHTA and CDR2 FQGNSA. CDR3 sequence reads: CASSPGALGEQYF. The CDR3 coding sequence is TGTGCCAGCAGCCCCGGGGCTCTGGGCGAGCAGTACTTC.

The rearrangement uses TRBV15 and TRBJ1-4; 9 bases line up with TRBD1. CDR3 length equals 15 residues. V lost 0 bases to trimming and J lost 10 bases; unmatched junction nucleotides: 6. Germline loops: CDR1 LNHNV, CDR2 YYDKDF (reference sequence). Written as DNA, the CDR3 is TGTGCCACCAGCAGAGACCGGGACAGGGACGCAAAACTGTTTTTT. Translating gives CATSRDRDRDAKLFF.

A few counts support this clonotype. The chain recombines TRBV20-1 with TRBJ2-7; a possible D gene is TRBD1 (6 bases). The germline CDR1 and CDR2 sequences are DFQATT and SNEGSKA (reference sequence). Trimming took off 0 bases at V and 2 bases at J, with 11 bases between the two ends. The CDR3 loop spans 14 amino acids. CDR3 in amino acids: CSARDPRGPYEQYF. The CDR3 DNA reads TGCAGTGCTAGAGATCCCAGGGGACCCTACGAGCAGTACTTC.

The table lists this clonotype with a few counts. This chain joins TRBV5-6 and TRBJ2-3, with D hard to call. The CDR3 runs to 14 residues. Germline V gene sequence: CDR1 SGHDT, CDR2 YYEEEE. Trimming took off 4 bases at V and 6 bases at J, with 15 bases between the two ends. The CDR3: CASSPRLVPDTQYF. The CDR3 DNA sequence: TGTGCCAGCAGCCCTCGCCTAGTTCCCGATACGCAGTATTTT.

J is TRBJ2-7 and V is TRBV11-1, with 9 nucleotides matching TRBD2. The CDR3 length is 16 residues. The V gene end was trimmed by 2 bases and the J gene end by 7 bases; junction bases not matched to a gene: 12. Looked up from germline, CDR1 is SGHAT and CDR2 is FQDESV (reference sequence). The CDR3 protein is CASSLLSGLAPKEQYF. Here the CDR3 DNA reads TGTGCCAGCAGCTTATTATCGGGACTAGCCCCTAAGGAGCAGTACTTC.

This chain uses TRBV27 with TRBJ2-3; 8 bases match TRBD2. Germline trimming cut 2 bases from V and 12 bases from J; bases unmatched to any gene: 7. The CDR3 is 13 residues long. Germline lookup yields CDR1 MNHEY and CDR2 SMNVEV (reference sequence). The CDR3 loop reads CASSLTGTSIQYF. In nucleotides, the CDR3 is TGTGCCAGCAGTTTAACCGGGACTAGTATACAGTATTTT.

This chain links TRBV6-1 with TRBJ2-1; 7 nucleotides match TRBD2. The CDR3 contains 14 residues. The V and J ends lost 8 bases and 5 bases, in that order; junction bases with no gene match: 9. Germline assignment: CDR1 MNHNS and CDR2 SASEGT. DNA of the CDR3: TGTGCCAGCGCATCGGAGCGGGGCCACAATGAGCAGTTCTTC. This sequence encodes CASASERGHNEQFF.

The chain is built from TRBV9 and TRBJ1-2; 8 bases align to TRBD1. This CDR3 comprises 14 residues. V was clipped by 2 bases and J by 7 bases; unmatched bases: 7. CDR1 and CDR2 (germline): SGDLS, YYNGEE. The CDR3 loop is CASSVDRGRAGYTF. The CDR3, as DNA: TGTGCCAGCAGCGTCGACAGGGGCAGGGCTGGCTACACCTTC. Together with reference TRBV9 and TRBJ1-2, the CDR3 gives the full variable domain: DSGVTQTPKHLITATGQRVTLRCSPRSGDLSVYWYQQSLDQGLQFLIQYYNGEERAKGNILERFSAQQFPDLHSELNLSSLELGDSALYFCASSVDRGRAGYTFGSGTRLTVV.

The CDR3 loop is CASSFAGGGSYNEQFF. The CDR3 DNA sequence: TGTGCCAGCAGCTTTGCAGGGGGCGGCTCCTACAATGAGCAGTTCTTC. The V and J genes are TRBV7-6 and TRBJ2-1; 8 bases are a match to TRBD1. V lost 3 bases and J lost 0; bases outside the gene matches: 4. Germline V gene lookup returns CDR1 SGHVS and CDR2 FNYEAQ. This CDR3 has 16 residues.

This chain links TRBV29-1 with TRBJ2-4; 7 nucleotides line up with TRBD2. V lost 5 bases and J lost 8; bases outside the gene matches: 6. CDR1 is SQVTM, CDR2 ANQGSEA, per germline. This CDR3 is 12 amino acids long. CDR3 nucleotides: TGCAGCGTTCGCGGGAGAGGAGACATTCAGTACTTC. Translating it yields CSVRGRGDIQYF.

V is TRBV2 and J is TRBJ1-2; possibly TRBD1 for D (5 bases). Germline V gene data show CDR1 as SNHLY and CDR2 as FYNNEI. This CDR3 spans 13 amino acids. V lost 3 bases and J 6 bases, leaving 11 bases between the germline ends. Here the CDR3 reads CASSDRERNGYTF. The CDR3 DNA is TGTGCCAGCAGTGACAGGGAACGGAATGGCTACACCTTC.

The chain is built from TRBV9 and TRBJ2-7; TRBD2 might be the D (6 bases). Germline values: CDR1 SGDLS, CDR2 YYNGEE. The CDR3 extends over 16 amino acids. V was clipped by 0 bases and J by 7 bases, with 20 bases between them. The CDR3 coding sequence is TGTGCCAGCAGCGTAGTTCCCGGGAGCCCTAGGGGTGAGCAGTACTTC. It is translated as CASSVVPGSPRGEQYF.

This clonotype was picked up one time. The chain carries TRBV29-1 and TRBJ1-1, with D perhaps matching TRBD1 (6 bases). The CDR3 contains 14 residues. Per the germline V gene, CDR1 is SQVTM and CDR2 is ANQGSEA. V was shortened by 1 base and J by 3 bases, with 12 bases between the two germline ends. The CDR3 spells CSVEVQGFHTEAFF. The CDR3 nucleotides read TGCAGCGTTGAAGTGCAGGGGTTTCACACTGAAGCTTTCTTT.

The chain employs TRBV10-3 and TRBJ2-5, with D uncertain. Germline values: CDR1 ENHRY, CDR2 SYGVKD. The length of the CDR3 is 12 residues. V shed 2 bases and J shed 4 bases, with 5 bases lying between them. For the CDR3, the DNA is TGTGCCATCAGTGAGGTTGGAGAGACCCAGTACTTC. Its protein product is CAISEVGETQYF.